These 23 T cell receptor beta chains came from one sample sequenced in a study of CD8+CD57+ T cells in acquired aplastic anemia. Sequencing involved patients with CD8+CD57+ cell expansion previously shown by flow cytometry. TCR beta VDJ and CDR3 profiles were obtained from a genomic DNA template. TCRdb reprocessed the reads via MiXCR and lists one record per CDR3 protein. The table shows 450,000 to 550,000 distinct CDR3 sequences, with more than 25% occurring only once. Sequences were obtained from sorted CD4+, CD8+, or CD8+CD57+ T cells (not recorded which) from PBMCs. Receptors were obtained from a human donor with aplastic anemia.

The genes are TRBV19 and TRBJ1-1; D may be TRBD1 (6 bases). The germline V and J ends were trimmed by 7 bases and 5 bases, with 17 bases remaining between them. The germline V gene has CDR1 LNHDA and CDR2 SQIVND (reference sequence). CDR3 length: 14 amino acids. The DNA for the CDR3 is TGTGCCAGTAAAATGGGGGGCTCGGGGACTGAAGCTTTCTTT. It codes for CASKMGGSGTEAFF.

This clonotype came up once. The J gene is TRBJ2-7, the V gene TRBV25-1; TRBD2 agrees at 14 bases. J lost 0 bases, V lost 8 bases, and 3 bases had no gene match. The CDR3 contains 15 residues. Germline V gene sequence: CDR1 MGHDK, CDR2 SYGVNS. For the CDR3, the DNA is TGTGCCAGCGGGACTAGCGGGGGCACCTCCTACGAGCAGTACTTC. Translating gives CASGTSGGTSYEQYF.

The CDR3 loop is CAWSVPGSAETQYF. The CDR3 bases are TGTGCCTGGAGTGTACCAGGCTCCGCAGAGACCCAGTACTTC. This chain connects TRBV30 to TRBJ2-5; D unclear. From germline, CDR1 is GTSNPN and CDR2 SVGIG (reference sequence). The V and J ends lost 0 bases and 4 bases respectively, with 12 bases between them. The CDR3 consists of 14 residues.

CDR3: CARTGLGYTF. The DNA of the CDR3 is TGTGCCAGGACAGGGCTTGGCTACACCTTC. V gene TRBV7-9 combines with J gene TRBJ1-2, with TRBD1 matching over 7 bases. This CDR3 is 10 amino acids long. Germline V CDR1 and CDR2: SEHNR, FQNEAQ (reference sequence). V lost 9 bases and J lost 7; bases outside the gene matches: 2.

The chain uses TRBV19 and TRBJ1-4, with TRBD1 as a possible D gene (6 bases). The CDR3 has 14 residues. Germline lookup yields CDR1 LNHDA and CDR2 SQIVND (reference sequence). Trimming shortened V by 3 bases and J by 7 bases, and 12 bases separated the two germline ends. CDR3 DNA: TGTGCCAGTAGTATGGGGGCGGGAGCTGAAAAACTGTTTTTT. It yields the protein CASSMGAGAEKLFF.

This clonotype was counted a few times. This chain links TRBV2 with TRBJ1-1; the D gene is possibly TRBD1 (5 bases). Germline V gives CDR1 SNHLY, CDR2 FYNNEI. The V gene lost 6 bases and the J gene lost 8 bases, with 13 bases spanning the gap. This CDR3 has 12 residues. This CDR3 reads CASSTHGGEAFF. DNA of the CDR3: TGTGCCAGCAGCACACATGGGGGGGAAGCTTTCTTT. The full variable domain, its missing parts supplied by reference TRBV2 and TRBJ1-1, is EPEVTQTPSHQVTQMGQEVILRCVPISNHLYFYWYRQILGQKVEFLVSFYNNEISEKSEIFDDQFSVERPDGSNFTLKIRSTKLEDSAMYFCASSTHGGEAFFGQGTRLTVV.

This clonotype showed up just a few times. In nucleotides, the CDR3 is TGTGCCAGCATCGGGGCAGCGGGGGAAGAGACCCAGTACTTC. Protein sequence: CASIGAAGEETQYF. The J gene is TRBJ2-5, the V gene TRBV2; 8 nucleotides agree with TRBD2. Germline V gene sequence: CDR1 SNHLY, CDR2 FYNNEI. This CDR3 region has 14 residues. The V and J ends lost 7 bases and 3 bases, in that order; junction bases with no gene match: 7.

Regarding this clonotype: The conserved final phenylalanine or tryptophan is absent from the CDR3, which likely points to a read error. The DNA is left out, because the CDR3 cannot be placed on it with certainty; the CDR3 is given as TCRdb lists it. The chain is built from TRBV15 and TRBJ2-1. Ends included, the CDR3 has 8 residues. Germline V gene lookup returns CDR1 LNHNV and CDR2 YYDKDF (reference sequence). CDR3 in amino acids: CATSREKQ.

This clonotype has a count of ten or more. The genes are TRBV20-1 and TRBJ1-6, with TRBD1 matching 10 bases. J lost 8 bases, V lost 5 bases, and 6 bases had no gene match. Per the germline V gene, CDR1 is DFQATT and CDR2 is SNEGSKA (reference sequence). The CDR3 extends over 14 amino acids. CDR3 sequence (DNA): TGCAGTGCTCGAGGGACAGGGGCGTATTCACCCCTCCACTTT. Its translation is CSARGTGAYSPLHF.

Concerning this clonotype: The CDR3 end shows no conserved phenylalanine or tryptophan, and so a read error is likely. The chain recombines TRBV25-1 with TRBJ1-2; D not certain. CDR1 and CDR2 from the germline V gene are MGHDK and SYGVNS. Between the trimmed V and J ends, which lost 8 bases and 0 bases, there was a span of 13 bases. This CDR3 has 14 residues. The chain's CDR3 is CASRFGRANYGYTL. CDR3 DNA sequence: TGTGCCAGCCGCTTCGGACGAGCTAACTATGGCTACACCCTC.

Points on this clonotype: A much larger clone differs from this one at a single base, so this may be a read error. The chain is built from TRBV2 and TRBJ1-3; 8 nucleotides align to TRBD1. CDR3 length: 17 residues. Looked up from germline, CDR1 is SNHLY and CDR2 is FYNNEI. After removal of 8 bases from V and 2 bases from J, the junction contained 14 bases not matched to a gene. CDR3 sequence reads: CASGRTGKGLTGNTIYF. CDR3 coding DNA: TGTGCCAGCGGTCGGACAGGGAAGGGGTTAACTGGAAACACCATATATTTT.

J is TRBJ2-3 and V is TRBV2; 11 nucleotides align to TRBD1. Germline CDR1 SNHLY, CDR2 FYNNEI. The CDR3 sequence is 18 residues long. V dropped 6 bases and J dropped 5; count of bases not matched to a gene: 16. Here the CDR3 DNA reads TGTGCCAGCAGCGACGTGCCTCGGACAGGGGGCAGCGGAGATACGCAGTATTTT. This sequence encodes CASSDVPRTGGSGDTQYF.

This clonotype has a handful of counts. The rearrangement joins TRBV19 to TRBJ2-7; D may be TRBD1 or TRBD2 (5 bases each). The V and J ends lost 7 bases and 0 bases respectively, with 16 bases between them. CDR3 length: 15 residues. CDR1 is LNHDA and CDR2 is SQIVND in the germline V gene (reference sequence). CDR3 DNA sequence: TGTGCCAGTAAAGACCGGGGCCGGAGCTCCTACGAGCAGTACTTC. Protein sequence: CASKDRGRSSYEQYF.

This clonotype was recorded a few times. The chain has TRBV6-1 and TRBJ2-1; no definite D call. Germline values: CDR1 MNHNS, CDR2 SASEGT. Trimming removed 6 bases at V and 0 bases at J, with 6 bases between. CDR3 length equals 13 residues. This CDR3 reads CASSQDSYNEQFF. The CDR3 DNA is TGTGCCAGCAGCCAAGACTCCTACAATGAGCAGTTCTTC.

This clonotype has a count of ten or more. This chain connects TRBV4-1 to TRBJ1-2; tentative D call: TRBD1 (5 bases). Germline loops: CDR1 MGHRA, CDR2 YSYEKL. The CDR3 totals 15 residues. Trimming cost V 2 bases and J 4 bases, with 14 bases left between them. CDR3 nucleotides: TGCGCCAGCAGCCAAAGCCCGACAGCGCGCTATGGCTACACCTTC. As protein: CASSQSPTARYGYTF.

This clonotype has more than one count but fewer than ten. V and J are TRBV11-2 and TRBJ2-4, with D possibly TRBD2 on 6 matching bases. Germline CDR1 and CDR2: SGHAT and FQNNGV. V shed 5 bases and J shed 7 bases, with 21 bases lying between them. The CDR3 is made up of 16 amino acids. The CDR3 loop is CASSPALTGEVNIQYF. DNA of the CDR3: TGTGCCAGCAGCCCTGCTTTAACGGGAGAGGTTAACATTCAGTACTTC.

This clonotype was seen ten or more times. The chain joins TRBV15 to TRBJ1-3; possible D gene TRBD1, 6 bases. V gave up 1 base and J gave up 4 bases, with 11 bases separating them. Per germline, CDR1 LNHNV and CDR2 YYDKDF (reference sequence). This CDR3 region has 15 residues. The CDR3: CATSRAGVQGNTIYF. The CDR3 DNA sequence: TGTGCCACCAGCAGAGCAGGGGTACAAGGAAACACCATATATTTT.

This clonotype was picked up one time. At one boundary the junction diverges from the germline segment, which might be a read error. The chain recombines TRBV7-6 with TRBJ1-2; D ambiguous. This CDR3 region has 8 residues. Per germline, CDR1 SGHVS and CDR2 FNYEAQ. The CDR3 sequence is CANSSLLF. DNA of the CDR3: TGTGCTAACAGCTCTCTCCTCTTC.

This clonotype was picked up a small number of times. V is TRBV19 and J is TRBJ2-7, with 12 bases matching TRBD1. CDR3 length: 15 residues. J gave up 7 bases and V 5 bases, and 9 bases lay outside the gene matches. CDR1 is LNHDA, CDR2 SQIVND, per germline (reference sequence). For the CDR3, the DNA is TGTGCCAGTAGTTCGGGACAGGGGGCTTCGGGGGAGCAGTACTTC. This codes for CASSSGQGASGEQYF. Combining the CDR3 with reference TRBV19 and TRBJ2-7 gives the whole variable domain DGGITQSPKYLFRKEGQNVTLSCEQNLNHDAMYWYRQDPGQGLRLIYYSQIVNDFQKGDIAEGYSVSREKKESFPLTVTSAQKNPTAFYLCASSSGQGASGEQYFGPGTRLTVT.

The V gene is TRBV19, the J gene TRBJ1-4; D is undetermined. In germline, CDR1 is LNHDA, CDR2 SQIVND (reference sequence). The CDR3 covers 15 residues. Trimming pared 5 bases from V and 9 bases from J, leaving 19 bases between. CDR3 amino acids: CASSLWTMSTQKLFF. CDR3 bases: TGTGCCAGTAGTCTCTGGACGATGTCTACTCAAAAACTGTTTTTT.

This chain joins TRBV19 and TRBJ1-5; 8 bases map to TRBD1. Per the germline V gene, CDR1 is LNHDA and CDR2 is SQIVND (reference sequence). This CDR3 spans 15 amino acids. V gave up 9 bases and J gave up 1 base; unmatched junction bases: 8. In DNA form, the CDR3 reads TGTGCCAGCTCACTCACAGGGGGAAGCAATCAGCCCCAGCATTTT. Protein sequence: CASSLTGGSNQPQHF.

This clonotype was observed a few times. CDR3 in amino acids: CASSQATGPYGYTF. As DNA, the CDR3 is TGCGCCAGCAGCCAAGCTACGGGACCCTATGGCTACACCTTC. The V call is TRBV4-3, the J call TRBJ1-2, with D perhaps TRBD1 (5 bases). The CDR3 sequence is 14 residues long. The germline V gene encodes CDR1 LGHNA and CDR2 YSLEER. V lost 1 base and J 4 bases, leaving 10 bases between the germline ends.

CDR3 loop: CASSLPGVLNHEQYF. CDR3 nucleotide sequence: TGTGCCAGCAGCTTGCCAGGGGTTTTGAACCACGAGCAGTACTTC. The chain couples TRBV5-4 to TRBJ2-7, with a weak D call TRBD1 (6 bases). Germline-derived CDR1 and CDR2 are SGHNT and YYREEE (reference sequence). Trimming removed 1 base at V and 5 bases at J, with 16 bases between. This CDR3 comprises 15 residues.